This is a list of T cell receptor beta chains from one sample in a study of T-cell reconstitution after alpha-beta-depleted transplantation in children. MiXCR, applied by TCRdb to the PCR reads, yields one record per CDR3 protein. In the table there are some 550,000 distinct CDR3 sequences, around 18% of which are singletons. The source material was PBMCs from the stem cell graft donor, sampled from the stem cell graft. Source of these receptors: a human donor who donated a stem cell graft to a child with acute lymphoblastic leukemia. The CDR3 runs from the conserved cysteine through the conserved F or W. A D gene is named only where the DNA matches it firmly. For some rows the clone size is stated as once, few or many, or as a class when expanded; others skip it.

DNA: TGTGCCAGCAGTTTCGGTCGGGAGGCGGGCAATGAGCAGTTCTTC
CDR3: CASSFGREAGNEQFF
D: TRBD2
size: few
J: TRBJ2-1
V: TRBV12-3/TRBV12-4

DNA: TGTGCCAGCAGAGGGGCCGGCACTGAAGCTTTCTTT
CDR3: CASRGAGTEAFF
D: .
size: .
J: TRBJ1-1
V: TRBV12-3/TRBV12-4

DNA: TGTGCCAGCTCACCACAAAGCGGGTACCACTTCCAAGCGGGGGAGCCCCAGCATTTT
CDR3: CASSPQSGYHFQAGEPQHF
D: .
size: .
J: TRBJ1-5
V: TRBV18

DNA: TGTGCCAGCAGTCTAGGACTAGCGGGAGACAGAGAGACCCAGTACTTC
CDR3: CASSLGLAGDRETQYF
D: TRBD2
size: few
J: TRBJ2-5
V: TRBV12-3/TRBV12-4

DNA: TGTGCCAGCAGCCCCTCGCTGGGACGGGTTGAAAAACTGTTTTTT
CDR3: CASSPSLGRVEKLFF
D: .
size: many
J: TRBJ1-4
V: TRBV5-5

DNA: TGTGCCAGCAGCTGGTCTGCCACAGATACGCAGTATTTT
CDR3: CASSWSATDTQYF
D: .
size: .
J: TRBJ2-3
V: TRBV5-6

DNA: TGTGCCAGCAGCCTGACGAAGGGCTACACCTTC
CDR3: CASSLTKGYTF
D: .
size: .
J: TRBJ1-2
V: TRBV5-5

DNA: TGCAGTGCTAGGGGGCTGATGTCCTACGAGCAGTACTTC
CDR3: CSARGLMSYEQYF
D: .
size: .
J: TRBJ2-7
V: TRBV20-1

DNA: TGTGCCAGTAGTATTTTGGCAGGGAAGACTGAAGCTTTCTTT
CDR3: CASSILAGKTEAFF
D: .
size: few
J: TRBJ1-1
V: TRBV19

DNA: TGTGCCAGCAGTTACTCTGGGACGGATAGCAATCAGCCCCAGCATTTT
CDR3: CASSYSGTDSNQPQHF
D: .
size: .
J: TRBJ1-5
V: TRBV6-5

DNA: TGTGCCAGCAGTTTAGCGGTAGGGACAGGGAGCTACAATGAGCAGTTCTTC
CDR3: CASSLAVGTGSYNEQFF
D: TRBD1
size: .
J: TRBJ2-1
V: TRBV12-3/TRBV12-4

DNA: TGTGCCAGCAGTGACGTGGCGGGCTTCTCCTACAATGAGCAGTTCTTC
CDR3: CASSDVAGFSYNEQFF
D: .
size: .
J: TRBJ2-1
V: TRBV6-4

DNA: TGCAGCGTTGCGGCAGGGACTAGCGGGAGAATTTACGAGCAGTACTTC
CDR3: CSVAAGTSGRIYEQYF
D: TRBD2
size: few
J: TRBJ2-7
V: TRBV29-1

DNA: TGTGCCAGCAGTCCCCGCGGGCTAGCGTCCTACGGTGAGCAGTTCTTC
CDR3: CASSPRGLASYGEQFF
D: .
size: .
J: TRBJ2-1
V: TRBV12-3/TRBV12-4

DNA: TGCAGTTCGGGGGGCGTAAACACTGAAGCTTTCTTT
CDR3: CSSGGVNTEAFF
D: .
size: .
J: TRBJ1-1
V: TRBV29-1

DNA: TGCAGTGCGAGGGGGAGCGGGTGGGATGAGCAGTTCTTC
CDR3: CSARGSGWDEQFF
D: .
size: few
J: TRBJ2-1
V: TRBV20-1

DNA: TGTGCCAGCAGCGAGCACCGGGCAACGAACACTGAAGCTTTCTTT
CDR3: CASSEHRATNTEAFF
D: .
size: .
J: TRBJ1-1
V: TRBV9

DNA: TGTGCCAGCAGTTACGGCCAGGGTCGCGCGTACTATGGCTACACCTTC
CDR3: CASSYGQGRAYYGYTF
D: .
size: few
J: TRBJ1-2
V: TRBV6-5

DNA: TGCGCCAGCAGTACGGGGAGAGGGCCTACCTACGAGCAGTACTTC
CDR3: CASSTGRGPTYEQYF
D: .
size: .
J: TRBJ2-7
V: TRBV5-1

DNA: TGCAGCGGAGAAACAGGGCGCGCTGAAGCTTTCTTT
CDR3: CSGETGRAEAFF
D: .
size: .
J: TRBJ1-1
V: TRBV29-1

DNA: TGTGCCAGCGGCGACAGGGGCAGTGGGGAGACCCAGTACTTC
CDR3: CASGDRGSGETQYF
D: TRBD1
size: few
J: TRBJ2-5
V: TRBV3-1

DNA: TGTGCCAGCAAGGGTTGGGGGCCTGACTCACTAGCGGGAACCGTCTATGAGCAGTTCTTC
CDR3: CASKGWGPDSLAGTVYEQFF
D: TRBD2
size: once
J: TRBJ2-1
V: TRBV11-1

DNA: TGTGCCACCGCCGAACTGACGGGAAACTACGAGCAGTACTTC
CDR3: CATAELTGNYEQYF
D: .
size: few
J: TRBJ2-7
V: TRBV11-2

DNA: TGTGCCAGCAGCGACTGGACAGGATTCTCCTACGAGCAGTACTTC
CDR3: CASSDWTGFSYEQYF
D: TRBD1
size: .
J: TRBJ2-7
V: TRBV7-9

DNA: TGCGCCAGCAGCCAATCTGGGCGCCAAGGCACGCAGTATTTT
CDR3: CASSQSGRQGTQYF
D: .
size: .
J: TRBJ2-3
V: TRBV4-1

DNA: TGCAGTGCTAGAGACAGAACTAGCGGGAGCTACGAGCAGTACTTC
CDR3: CSARDRTSGSYEQYF
D: TRBD2
size: .
J: TRBJ2-7
V: TRBV20-1

DNA: TGTGCCACCAGTTACAGGGGAACCTACGAGCAGTACTTC
CDR3: CATSYRGTYEQYF
D: TRBD1
size: few
J: TRBJ2-7
V: TRBV15

DNA: TGTGCCAGCAGCCTTGGGACTAGCGGGAGGGCCATGTTCTACGAGCAGTACTTC
CDR3: CASSLGTSGRAMFYEQYF
D: TRBD2
size: .
J: TRBJ2-7
V: TRBV4-2

DNA: TGTGCCAGCAGCGCGTGGACAGGGGGCCACGAAGCTTTCTTT
CDR3: CASSAWTGGHEAFF
D: TRBD1
size: few
J: TRBJ1-1
V: TRBV9

DNA: TGCGCCGGCCGACTAGCGGGAGTAGGAGATACGCAGTATTTT
CDR3: CAGRLAGVGDTQYF
D: TRBD2
size: .
J: TRBJ2-3
V: TRBV5-1

DNA: TGTGCCATCAGTCCGGGACAGGGGAGGGGTGAGCAGTTCTTC
CDR3: CAISPGQGRGEQFF
D: TRBD1
size: .
J: TRBJ2-1
V: TRBV10-3

DNA: TGCAGTGCTAGGCCCCTCCGGAGGGAGCAGTATTTT
CDR3: CSARPLRREQYF
D: .
size: few
J: TRBJ2-3
V: TRBV20-1

DNA: TGCGCCAGCAGATCTACTAGCGGGAGGAACACCGGGGAGCTGTTTTTT
CDR3: CASRSTSGRNTGELFF
D: TRBD2
size: .
J: TRBJ2-2
V: TRBV5-1

DNA: TGTGCCAGCACCGCCTATGCGGGAGGAAACTACGAGCAGTACTTC
CDR3: CASTAYAGGNYEQYF
D: TRBD2
size: .
J: TRBJ2-7
V: TRBV12-3/TRBV12-4

DNA: TGTGCCAGCAGTGTTACTAACAAGGTCTTTTTAGAGACCCAGTACTTC
CDR3: CASSVTNKVFLETQYF
D: .
size: .
J: TRBJ2-5
V: TRBV25-1

DNA: TGTGCCAGCAGTCCCAGGACAGGGAATGAGCAGTTCTTC
CDR3: CASSPRTGNEQFF
D: TRBD1
size: many
J: TRBJ2-1
V: TRBV27